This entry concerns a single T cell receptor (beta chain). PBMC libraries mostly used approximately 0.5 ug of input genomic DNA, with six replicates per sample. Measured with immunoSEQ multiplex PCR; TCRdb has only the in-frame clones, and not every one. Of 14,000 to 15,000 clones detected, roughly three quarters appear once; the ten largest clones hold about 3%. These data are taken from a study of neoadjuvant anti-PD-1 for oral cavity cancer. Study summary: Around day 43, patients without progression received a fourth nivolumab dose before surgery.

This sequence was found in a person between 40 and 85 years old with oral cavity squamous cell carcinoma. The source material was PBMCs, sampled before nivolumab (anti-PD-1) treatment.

The CDR3 DNA is TGCGCCAGCACGCTCCAGGGGGCTAATACGCAGTATTTT. It encodes CASTLQGANTQYF. The chain employs TRBV5-1 and TRBJ2-3; the match to TRBD1 covers 8 bases. The germline CDR1 and CDR2 sequences are SGHRS and YFSETQ. V trimming: 6 bases; J trimming: 7 bases; junction bases outside the gene matches: 7. CDR3 size: 13 residues.